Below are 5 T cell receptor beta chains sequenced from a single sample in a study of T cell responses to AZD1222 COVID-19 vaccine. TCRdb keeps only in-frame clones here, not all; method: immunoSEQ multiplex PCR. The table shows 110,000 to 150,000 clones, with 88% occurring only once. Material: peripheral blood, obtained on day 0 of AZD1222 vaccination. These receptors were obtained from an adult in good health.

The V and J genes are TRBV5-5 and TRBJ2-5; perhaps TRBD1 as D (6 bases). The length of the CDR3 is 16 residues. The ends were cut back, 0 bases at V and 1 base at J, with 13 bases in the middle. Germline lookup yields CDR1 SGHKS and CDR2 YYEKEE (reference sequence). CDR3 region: CASSLVQGLLQETQYF. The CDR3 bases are TGTGCCAGCAGCTTGGTACAGGGTCTCCTCCAAGAGACCCAGTACTTC.

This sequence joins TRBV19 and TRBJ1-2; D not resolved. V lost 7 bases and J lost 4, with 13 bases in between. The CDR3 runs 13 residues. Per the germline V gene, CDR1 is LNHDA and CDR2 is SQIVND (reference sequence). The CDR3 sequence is CASTAGEAYGYTF. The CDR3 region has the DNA TGTGCCAGTACGGCGGGTGAAGCCTATGGCTACACCTTC.

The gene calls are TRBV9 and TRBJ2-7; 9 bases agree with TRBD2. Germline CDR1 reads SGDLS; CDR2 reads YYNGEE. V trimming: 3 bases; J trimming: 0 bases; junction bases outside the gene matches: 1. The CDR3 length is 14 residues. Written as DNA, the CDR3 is TGTGCCAGCAGCGCTAGCGGGGCCTCCTACGAGCAGTACTTC. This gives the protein CASSASGASYEQYF.

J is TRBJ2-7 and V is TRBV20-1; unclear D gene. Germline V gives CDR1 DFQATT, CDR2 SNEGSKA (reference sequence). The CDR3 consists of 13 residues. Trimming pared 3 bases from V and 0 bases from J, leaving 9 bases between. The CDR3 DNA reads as TGCAGTGCTAGTGATAGCTTCTCCTACGAGCAGTACTTC. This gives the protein CSASDSFSYEQYF.

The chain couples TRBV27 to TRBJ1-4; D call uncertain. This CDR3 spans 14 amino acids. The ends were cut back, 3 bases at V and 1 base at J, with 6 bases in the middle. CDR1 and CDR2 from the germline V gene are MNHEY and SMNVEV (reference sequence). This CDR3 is CASSFSGTNEKLFF. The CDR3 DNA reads TGTGCCAGCAGTTTCTCAGGAACTAATGAAAAACTGTTTTTT.